The subject of this entry is one T cell receptor (beta chain). Original methodology: Nucleated cell counts were estimated from reference gene primer amplification. The assay was immunoSEQ multiplex PCR, and TCRdb's table has in-frame clones only and misses some. V and J calls and clone size come straight from that table; D and trimming were deduced from the DNA. The table shows hundreds of thousands of clones, with roughly 90% occurring only once. The length of the CDR3 is 13 residues. The germline gives CDR1 SQVTM, CDR2 ANQGSEA. Trimming took 5 bases from V and 4 from J, leaving 12 bases between them. The source of the sample is a study of blood T cell repertoires in COVID-19. Overall study: Some COVID-19 samples were acute and others convalescent; all came from the United States, Italy and Spain. PBMCs, B-cell-depleted T cells, or T cells provided the cDNA or gDNA that made up the material.

Seattle cases were enrolled at active infection and followed longitudinally. This rearrangement joins TRBV29-1 to TRBJ2-1; a possible D gene is TRBD2 (5 bases). The source material was peripheral blood. The TCR sequence derives from a woman aged 70-85 years with COVID-19, enrolled during active disease. CDR3 residues: CSVTPGNYNEQFF. The CDR3 nucleotides are TGCAGCGTTACACCCGGGAATTACAATGAGCAGTTCTTC.